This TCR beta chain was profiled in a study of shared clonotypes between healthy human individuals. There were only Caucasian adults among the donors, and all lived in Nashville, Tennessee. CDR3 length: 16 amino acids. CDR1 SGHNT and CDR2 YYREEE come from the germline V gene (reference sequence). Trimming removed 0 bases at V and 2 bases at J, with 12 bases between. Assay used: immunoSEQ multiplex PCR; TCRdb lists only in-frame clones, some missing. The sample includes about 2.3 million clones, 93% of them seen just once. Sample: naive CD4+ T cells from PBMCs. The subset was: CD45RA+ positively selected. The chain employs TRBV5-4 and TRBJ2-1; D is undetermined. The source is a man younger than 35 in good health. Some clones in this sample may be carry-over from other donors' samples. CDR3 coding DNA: TGTGCCAGCAGCTTGGGTGGAAGGGCCACCTACAATGAGCAGTTCTTC. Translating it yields CASSLGGRATYNEQFF.